This T cell receptor (beta chain) was recovered during a study of PD-L1 blockade in urothelial cancer. The time point is: pretreatment peripheral blood. CDR1 is SGHKS, CDR2 YYEKEE, per germline (reference sequence). The CDR3 contains 14 residues. Assay: immunoSEQ multiplex PCR; the TCRdb copy retains only in-frame clones and omits some. The data show roughly 30,000 clones, with approximately 87% seen just once and around 14% held by the top ten. This clone was recorded only once. The junction does not match germline at one end; this may be a read error. The clonotype originates from a man aged 60 to 75 with urothelial cancer. Sequencing used PBMCs, obtained around atezolizumab (anti-PD-L1) treatment. The V call is TRBV5-5, the J call TRBJ2-3; 9 bases match TRBD2. For the CDR3, the DNA is TGTGCCAGCAGCTCCGGGACTAGCATAGATACGCAGTATTTT. This encodes CASSSGTSIDTQYF.